The 2 T cell receptor beta chains below were found in one sample sequenced in a study of shared clonotypes between healthy human individuals. Assay: immunoSEQ multiplex PCR; the TCRdb copy retains only in-frame clones and omits some. Among about 520,000 clones, approximately 80% were seen once, and the ten largest hold approximately 12%. Input material: PBMCs. The receptors derive from a woman aged 40 to 55 in good health. Some clones in this sample may be carry-over from other donors' samples.

The rearrangement joins TRBV29-1 to TRBJ2-1; 12 bases map to TRBD2. The CDR3 covers 17 residues. V lost 1 base and J lost 8; bases outside the gene matches: 12. Germline CDR1 and CDR2: SQVTM and ANQGSEA. CDR3 sequence: CSVEAIRTSGMGDEQFF. The CDR3 DNA reads TGCAGCGTTGAAGCCATTAGGACTAGCGGGATGGGGGATGAGCAGTTCTTC.

To note about this clone: One end of the junction fails to match germline, which may point to a read error. The V call is TRBV5-4, the J call TRBJ2-3; 8 bases line up with TRBD2. In germline, CDR1 is SGHNT, CDR2 YYREEE (reference sequence). This CDR3 region has 16 residues. CDR3 in amino acids: CASSLEYSGGTDTRYF. In DNA, the CDR3 is TGTGCCAGCAGCTTAGAGTACAGCGGGGGCACAGATACGCGGTATTTT. Based on the CDR3 plus reference TRBV5-4 and TRBJ2-3, the full variable domain is ETGVTQSPTHLIKTRGQQVTLRCSSQSGHNTVSWYQQALGQGPQFIFQYYREEENGRGNFPPRFSGLQFPNYSSELNVNALELDDSALYLCASSLEYSGGTDTRYFGPGTRLTVL.